The rows below give T cell receptor beta chains drawn from one sample of a study of early T cells in non-severe SARS-CoV-2 infection. MiXCR, applied by TCRdb to the 5' RACE reads, yields one record per CDR3 protein. The sample records around 40,000 distinct CDR3 sequences, under 13% being singletons. Sequences were obtained from whole blood. All receptors come from an adult who was a healthcare worker with PCR-confirmed SARS-CoV-2 infection or an uninfected control (not recorded which). The CDR3 runs from the conserved cysteine through the conserved F or W. A D gene is named only where the DNA matches it firmly. The size field is filled for only some rows; it gives once, few, many or a size class.

abundance	d_gene	v_gene	j_gene	len	CDR3nt	CDR3aa
few	-	TRBV6-5	TRBJ2-5	14	TGTGCCAGCACCGCGCCGGGCACACAAGAGACCCAGTACTTC	CASTAPGTQETQYF
few	TRBD1	TRBV7-2	TRBJ2-7	15	TGTGCCAGCAGCTTAAGCTGGACAGGGGTGTACGAGCAGTACTTC	CASSLSWTGVYEQYF
many	TRBD1	TRBV5-1	TRBJ2-3	17	TGCGCCAGCAGCTCGACAGGGGGCTATGGCGGCACAGATACGCAGTATTTT	CASSSTGGYGGTDTQYF
many	-	TRBV5-8	TRBJ1-5	11	TGTGCCAGCAGCTTGGGTCAGCCCCAGCATTTT	CASSLGQPQHF
many	-	TRBV18	TRBJ1-2	14	TGTGCCAGCTCACCGGACAGAGCTGCGAATGGCTACACCTTC	CASSPDRAANGYTF
few	-	TRBV7-4	TRBJ1-4	15	TGTGCCAGCAGCTCGACCGGTTTGGGAGTGAAAGAACTGTTTTTT	CASSSTGLGVKELFF
few	-	TRBV7-3	TRBJ2-5	13	TGTGCCAGCAGCTCCGAGGTCCAGGAGACCCAGTACTTC	CASSSEVQETQYF
few	TRBD1	TRBV5-5	TRBJ2-5	15	TGTGCCAGCAGCCGTCCCGGGACAGGGGGAGAGACCCAGTACTTC	CASSRPGTGGETQYF
-	TRBD2	TRBV12-3/TRBV12-4	TRBJ2-1	16	TGTGCCAGCAGTTTTCGCGGGGGGCCCCCCTACAATGAGCAGTTCTTC	CASSFRGGPPYNEQFF
many	TRBD1	TRBV7-9	TRBJ1-2	19	TGTGCCAGCAGCGCCTTTTCATTTCGCGACAGGGATACTAACTATGGCTACACCTTC	CASSAFSFRDRDTNYGYTF
-	TRBD1	TRBV7-9	TRBJ1-5	19	TGTGCCAGCAGCTTGACAACACCGGGACAGGGGAATAGCAATCAGCCCCAGCATTTT	CASSLTTPGQGNSNQPQHF
few	-	TRBV4-2	TRBJ2-5	16	TGTGCCAGCAGCCAAGATGCGGGGTCAACAAGCGGGACCCAGTACTTC	CASSQDAGSTSGTQYF
few	-	TRBV5-5	TRBJ2-5	15	TGTGCCAGCAGCTTGGAGGGTAGGGGAGGAGAGACCCAGTACTTC	CASSLEGRGGETQYF
-	-	TRBV7-2	TRBJ2-1	15	TGTGCCAGCAGCGAGCCGGGACTCGCATACAATGAGCAGTTCTTC	CASSEPGLAYNEQFF
-	-	TRBV7-9	TRBJ2-3	15	TGTGCCAGCAGCTTAGAGGGGTTTCCTACAGATACGCAGTATTTT	CASSLEGFPTDTQYF